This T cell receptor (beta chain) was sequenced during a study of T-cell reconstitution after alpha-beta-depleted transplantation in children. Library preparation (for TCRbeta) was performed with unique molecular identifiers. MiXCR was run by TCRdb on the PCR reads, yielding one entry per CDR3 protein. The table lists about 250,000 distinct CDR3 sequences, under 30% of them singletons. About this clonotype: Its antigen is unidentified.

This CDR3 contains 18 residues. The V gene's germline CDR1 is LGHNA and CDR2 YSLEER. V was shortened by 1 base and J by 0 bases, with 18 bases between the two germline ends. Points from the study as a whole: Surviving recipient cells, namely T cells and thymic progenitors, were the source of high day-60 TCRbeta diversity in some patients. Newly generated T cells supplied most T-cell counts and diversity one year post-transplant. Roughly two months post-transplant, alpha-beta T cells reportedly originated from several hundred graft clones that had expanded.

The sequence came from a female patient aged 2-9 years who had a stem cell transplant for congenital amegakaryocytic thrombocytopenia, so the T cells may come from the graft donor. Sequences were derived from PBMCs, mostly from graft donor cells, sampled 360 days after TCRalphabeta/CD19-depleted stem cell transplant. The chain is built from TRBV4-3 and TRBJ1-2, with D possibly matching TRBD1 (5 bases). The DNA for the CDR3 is TGCGCCAGCAGCCAAGTCCAGGTTCGGGACTTACCTAACTATGGCTACACCTTC. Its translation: CASSQVQVRDLPNYGYTF.